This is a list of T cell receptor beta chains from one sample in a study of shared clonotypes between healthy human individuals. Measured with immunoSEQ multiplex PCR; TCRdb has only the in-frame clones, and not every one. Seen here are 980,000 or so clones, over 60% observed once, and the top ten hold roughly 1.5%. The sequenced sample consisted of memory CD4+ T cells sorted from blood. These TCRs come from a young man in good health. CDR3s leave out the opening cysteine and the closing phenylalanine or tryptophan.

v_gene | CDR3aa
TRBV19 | ASSIEHTNLGELF
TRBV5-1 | ASSLDRGWTGELF
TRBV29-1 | SVGDRGHQPQH
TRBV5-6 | ASSLNRGFHEQY
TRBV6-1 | ASSDLGQMIMNTEAF
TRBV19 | ASSTRIAEAF
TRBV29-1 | SVRPGLAGASETQY
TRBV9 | ASSTRTDNEQF
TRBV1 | TSSQDPGIRARDTEAF
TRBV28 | ASSLNREGYGYT